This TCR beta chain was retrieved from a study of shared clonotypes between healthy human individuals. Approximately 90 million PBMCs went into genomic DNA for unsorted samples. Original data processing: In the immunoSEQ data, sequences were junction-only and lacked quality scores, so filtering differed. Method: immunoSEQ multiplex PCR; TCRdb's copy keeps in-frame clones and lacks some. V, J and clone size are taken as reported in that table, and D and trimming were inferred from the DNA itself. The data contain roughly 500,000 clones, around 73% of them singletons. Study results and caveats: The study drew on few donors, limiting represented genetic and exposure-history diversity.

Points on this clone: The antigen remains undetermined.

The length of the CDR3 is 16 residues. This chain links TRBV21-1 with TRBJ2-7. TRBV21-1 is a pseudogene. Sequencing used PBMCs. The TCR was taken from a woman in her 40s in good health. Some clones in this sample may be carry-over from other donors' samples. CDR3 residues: CASSLFTRPVNYEQYF. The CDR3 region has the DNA TGTGCCAGCAGCCTTTTTACCCGGCCAGTGAACTACGAGCAGTACTTC.